This is a list of T cell receptor beta chains from one sample in a study of cytomegalovirus exposure and HLA in healthy donors. Method: immunoSEQ multiplex PCR; TCRdb's copy keeps in-frame clones and lacks some. The sample lists 30,000 to 40,000 clones; around three quarters were seen once. Sequencing was done on a sample of PBMCs. Source of these receptors: a male donor in good health and CMV-seronegative. Both conserved end residues are part of each CDR3. The D gene is left open where the match is weak.

len,v_gene,d_gene,CDR3aa
16,TRBV6-6,TRBD1,CASSPRDREYRNTIYF
17,TRBV25-1,TRBD1,CASSEYLARGIGETQYF
16,TRBV30,TRBD1,CAWSGDSQSMNTEAFF
16,TRBV7-2,.,CASSYLFRRRADTQYF
14,TRBV6-1,TRBD1,CASSARDRPYEQYF
16,TRBV28,.,CASRSPRRGFGNGYTF
14,TRBV18,TRBD1,CASSRSGGNQPQHF
15,TRBV30,TRBD1,CAWSKPGQGHYGYTF
12,TRBV5-1,.,CASSGATAEQFF
13,TRBV12-5,TRBD1,CASGLGQGHGYTF
14,TRBV25-1,TRBD2,CASSIRGGQETQYF
15,TRBV15,TRBD1,CATSRLRDSSYEQYF
15,TRBV6-1,.,CASSPTGPRYNEQFF
14,TRBV9,TRBD1,CASSATTGIYGYTF
14,TRBV9,TRBD2,CASRVGTSGDEQFF
15,TRBV4-3,.,CASSQDLEGPDEQYF
18,TRBV13,TRBD2,CASSLHWVSGGKYNEQFF
15,TRBV6-6,TRBD1,CASSKSGTGSLFQYF
12,TRBV29-1,TRBD1,CSVRQGNTEAFF
14,TRBV4-2,.,CASSGAGVDYGYTF
18,TRBV9,TRBD1,CASSVDSRGQGLIYGYTF
14,TRBV5-1,TRBD1,CASSPWTGRTEAFF
16,TRBV6-1,TRBD1,CASSVYGTGGNQPQHF
14,TRBV7-2,TRBD1,CASSSGTGPYGYTF
13,TRBV6-6,TRBD2,CASSSPGGIEQFF